This is a list of T cell receptor beta chains from one sample in a study of beta chain features in type 1 diabetes. Profiling relied on immunoSEQ multiplex PCR, and the TCRdb table lists in-frame clones only, not all of them. The repertoire includes 350,000 to 400,000 clones, around 13% of them detected once, and around 0.01% sits in the top ten. The sample taken for sequencing was naive CD4+ T cells from blood. The receptors originated from a woman aged 18-29 years with type 1 diabetes. CDR3s include the opening cysteine and the closing phenylalanine or tryptophan. D genes are given only for firm matches. Expanded clones are given a class, and other clones once, few, many or no size at all.

length: 11
V: TRBV20-1
J: TRBJ2-7
D: NA
size: few
CDR3: CSARDMREQYF
DNA: TGCAGTGCTAGAGATATGAGGGAGCAGTACTTC

length: 15
V: TRBV5-6
J: TRBJ2-3
D: NA
size: few
CDR3: CASSLPQGVADTQYF
DNA: TGTGCCAGCAGCTTGCCACAGGGTGTTGCAGATACGCAGTATTTT

length: 16
V: TRBV15
J: TRBJ1-2
D: NA
size: NA
CDR3: CATSRARGGGLNGYTF
DNA: TGTGCCACCAGCAGAGCTAGAGGGGGGGGTTTGAACGGCTACACCTTC

length: 14
V: TRBV21-1
J: TRBJ1-6
D: NA
size: NA
CDR3: CASRRRRGNSPLHF
DNA: TGTGCCAGCAGACGACGGAGAGGTAATTCACCCCTCCACTTT

length: 12
V: TRBV7-2
J: TRBJ2-2
D: NA
size: few
CDR3: CASSFPVGELFF
DNA: TGTGCCAGCAGCTTCCCCGTCGGGGAGCTGTTTTTT

length: 14
V: TRBV18
J: TRBJ1-2
D: NA
size: few
CDR3: CASSPGRTNYGYTF
DNA: TGTGCCAGCTCACCGGGCCGGACTAACTATGGCTACACCTTC

length: 14
V: TRBV30
J: TRBJ2-1
D: TRBD2
size: NA
CDR3: CAWTGLAPYNEQFF
DNA: TGTGCCTGGACCGGACTAGCACCGTACAATGAGCAGTTCTTC

length: 12
V: TRBV6-5
J: TRBJ2-7
D: NA
size: NA
CDR3: CARDRDCFWQYF
DNA: TGTGCCAGGGACCGGGACTGCTTCTGGCAGTACTTC

length: 14
V: TRBV19
J: TRBJ2-7
D: NA
size: few
CDR3: CASSRSVDSYEQYF
DNA: TGTGCCAGTAGTCGTTCGGTAGACTCCTACGAGCAGTACTTC

length: 14
V: TRBV7-2
J: TRBJ2-1
D: NA
size: few
CDR3: CASSIGTRGNEQFF
DNA: TGTGCCAGCAGCATCGGGACTCGGGGGAATGAGCAGTTCTTC

length: 14
V: TRBV6-5
J: TRBJ2-1
D: NA
size: few
CDR3: CASSPVPRTIEQFF
DNA: TGTGCCAGCAGCCCCGTCCCCCGTACAATTGAGCAGTTCTTC

length: 17
V: TRBV7-2
J: TRBJ2-6
D: TRBD2
size: NA
CDR3: CASSQSGGASGANVLTF
DNA: TGTGCCAGCAGCCAGAGCGGGGGGGCCAGTGGGGCCAACGTCCTGACTTTC

length: 15
V: TRBV27
J: TRBJ2-5
D: TRBD1
size: few
CDR3: CASSFSRGYQETQYF
DNA: TGTGCCAGCAGTTTTTCCAGGGGGTACCAAGAGACCCAGTACTTC

length: 17
V: TRBV5-4
J: TRBJ2-2
D: TRBD2
size: NA
CDR3: CASSSPAGGSNTGELFF
DNA: TGTGCCAGCAGCTCCCCAGCGGGAGGTTCGAACACCGGGGAGCTGTTTTTT

length: 14
V: TRBV2
J: TRBJ2-7
D: TRBD2
size: NA
CDR3: CASSGGTTSYEQYF
DNA: TGTGCCAGCAGTGGCGGGACTACATCCTACGAGCAGTACTTC

length: 11
V: TRBV9
J: TRBJ2-1
D: NA
size: NA
CDR3: CASSTYNEQFF
DNA: TGTGCCAGCAGCACATACAATGAGCAGTTCTTC

length: 18
V: TRBV11-2
J: TRBJ1-2
D: TRBD1
size: NA
CDR3: CASSSATNPGQGNYGYTF
DNA: TGTGCCAGCAGCTCCGCTACGAACCCCGGACAGGGAAACTATGGCTACACCTTC

length: 14
V: TRBV27
J: TRBJ1-2
D: NA
size: few
CDR3: CASSSAAGPYGYTF
DNA: TGTGCCAGCAGTTCGGCAGCGGGACCCTATGGCTACACCTTC

length: 14
V: TRBV7-8
J: TRBJ2-6
D: NA
size: few
CDR3: CASSSVTGANVLTF
DNA: TGTGCCAGCAGCTCGGTCACTGGGGCCAACGTCCTGACTTTC

length: 13
V: TRBV5-4
J: TRBJ1-4
D: TRBD1
size: few
CDR3: CASSMTGGEKLFF
DNA: TGTGCCAGCAGCATGACAGGGGGCGAAAAACTGTTTTTT

length: 16
V: TRBV9
J: TRBJ2-7
D: NA
size: few
CDR3: CASSPSQGTLGYEQYF
DNA: TGTGCCAGCAGCCCCTCCCAGGGTACATTGGGCTACGAGCAGTACTTC

length: 13
V: TRBV7-2
J: TRBJ2-7
D: NA
size: NA
CDR3: CASSLAGGHEQYF
DNA: TGTGCCAGCAGCTTAGCTGGTGGGCACGAGCAGTACTTC

length: 18
V: TRBV27
J: TRBJ2-6
D: NA
size: few
CDR3: CASSLEVRPYSGANVLTF
DNA: TGTGCCAGCAGTTTGGAGGTCAGGCCCTACTCTGGGGCCAACGTCCTGACTTTC

length: 16
V: TRBV5-4
J: TRBJ2-4
D: TRBD1
size: few
CDR3: CASSSGQGGAKNIQYF
DNA: TGTGCCAGCAGTAGCGGACAGGGGGGAGCCAAAAACATTCAGTACTTC

length: 12
V: TRBV11-3
J: TRBJ1-1
D: NA
size: NA
CDR3: CASSLTETEAFF
DNA: TGTGCCAGCAGCTTGACAGAAACTGAAGCTTTCTTT

length: 13
V: TRBV29-1
J: TRBJ2-5
D: TRBD2
size: NA
CDR3: CSVDGGGWETQYF
DNA: TGCAGCGTTGATGGCGGGGGGTGGGAGACCCAGTACTTC

length: 17
V: TRBV5-1
J: TRBJ2-1
D: TRBD1
size: NA
CDR3: CASSLARGQPLPNEQFF
DNA: TGCGCCAGCAGCTTGGCCCGGGGACAGCCTCTCCCCAATGAGCAGTTCTTC

length: 14
V: TRBV10-3
J: TRBJ2-4
D: NA
size: NA
CDR3: CAAGWGERGDIQYF
DNA: TGTGCCGCAGGCTGGGGGGAACGGGGAGACATTCAGTACTTC

length: 11
V: TRBV2
J: TRBJ2-1
D: NA
size: few
CDR3: CASSLLNEQFF
DNA: TGTGCCAGCAGTTTATTAAATGAGCAGTTCTTC